Shown below are 10 T cell receptor beta chains from a single sample sequenced in a study of Graves' ophthalmopathy and Graves' hyperthyroidism. The authors amplified TCR beta CDR3 regions, and they did so from RNA transcripts for repertoire sequencing. HTBI primers primed a first-round RT-PCR, and a second-round multiplex PCR followed. TCRdb re-derived calls from the multiplex PCR reads in MiXCR, one entry per CDR3 protein. The sample includes over a million distinct CDR3 sequences, about two fifths seen only once; the top ten take around 10%. The sample taken for sequencing was peripheral blood or thyroid tissue (not recorded which). The receptors here all came from an adult man with Graves' hyperthyroidism.

This clonotype was seen repeatedly, ten times or more. The J gene is TRBJ2-5, the V gene TRBV10-3; 11 nucleotides line up with TRBD2. Germline CDR1 reads ENHRY; CDR2 reads SYGVKD. J lost 10 bases, V lost 2 bases, and 6 bases had no gene match. The CDR3 consists of 14 residues. CDR3 sequence: CAISEGGLAEDQYF. The CDR3 region has the DNA TGTGCCATCAGTGAGGGGGGACTAGCGGAGGACCAGTACTTC.

The chain joins TRBV5-1 to TRBJ1-2; possibly TRBD1 for D (5 bases). This CDR3 is 14 amino acids long. In germline, CDR1 is SGHRS, CDR2 YFSETQ. The ends were cut back, 4 bases at V and 5 bases at J, with 15 bases in the middle. The CDR3 reads CASSNPQDQYGYTF. Here the CDR3 DNA reads TGCGCCAGCAGCAACCCACAGGACCAGTATGGCTACACCTTC.

This clonotype was recorded many times. In this CDR3 the conserved last residue, phenylalanine or tryptophan, is missing, so a read error is likely. Because the CDR3's place on the DNA is in doubt, the DNA is left out and the CDR3 is given as listed by TCRdb. The chain couples TRBV7-8 to TRBJ1-3. Germline-derived CDR1 and CDR2 are SGHVS and FQNEAQ. The length of the CDR3 is 8 amino acids, counting both ends. The chain's CDR3 is CASSLGYT.

A remark on this clonotype: One base away lies a much larger clone, so this may be a sequencing read error. J is TRBJ1-5 and V is TRBV7-8; TRBD1 is a possible D gene (5 bases). The CDR3 consists of 15 residues. The germline V gene encodes CDR1 SGHVS and CDR2 FQNEAQ. The V end lost 0 bases, the J end lost 7 bases, and 13 bases lay between the germline ends. CDR3 sequence (DNA): TGTGCCAGCAGCTTAGCGTTAGACGGGGCGCAGCCCCAGCATTTT. Its translation is CASSLALDGAQPQHF. Full variable domain (remainder filled in from reference TRBV7-8 and TRBJ1-5): GAGVSQSPRYKVAKRGQDVALRCDPISGHVSLFWYQQALGQGPEFLTYFQNEAQLDKSGLPSDRFFAERPEGSVSTLKIQRTQQEDSAVYLCASSLALDGAQPQHFGDGTRLSIL.

The chain couples TRBV5-4 to TRBJ1-4; perhaps TRBD1 as D (6 bases). This CDR3 is built from 16 residues. Looked up from germline, CDR1 is SGHNT and CDR2 is YYREEE (reference sequence). The V end lost 3 bases, the J end lost 11 bases, and 23 bases lay between the germline ends. The CDR3, as DNA: TGTGCCAGCAGCTCGTGGGGGCCCCGGGGTCCGGACAAACTGTTTTTT. It encodes CASSSWGPRGPDKLFF.

The rearrangement links TRBV5-1 to TRBJ2-6; maybe TRBD2 (5 bases). From germline, CDR1 is SGHRS and CDR2 YFSETQ. Trimming pared 3 bases from V and 0 bases from J, leaving 7 bases between. The CDR3 extends over 15 amino acids. CDR3 DNA sequence: TGCGCCAGCAGCTCGGCGGGCTCTGGGGCCAACGTCCTGACTTTC. Translated: CASSSAGSGANVLTF.

This clonotype was counted ten times or more. This chain uses TRBV5-1 with TRBJ2-2; 10 nucleotides match TRBD1. The germline CDR1 and CDR2 sequences are SGHRS and YFSETQ. The V and J ends lost 4 bases and 7 bases, in that order; junction bases with no gene match: 7. The CDR3 totals 15 residues. The CDR3 sequence: CASSTRQGADGELFF. CDR3 DNA: TGCGCCAGCAGCACAAGACAGGGGGCTGACGGGGAGCTGTTTTTT. The full variable domain, completed using reference TRBV5-1 and TRBJ2-2, is KAGVTQTPRYLIKTRGQQVTLSCSPISGHRSVSWYQQTPGQGLQFLFEYFSETQRNKGNFPGRFSGRQFSNSRSEMNVSTLELGDSALYLCASSTRQGADGELFFGEGSRLTVL.

The rearrangement joins TRBV12-3 or TRBV12-4 to TRBJ1-1; a possible D gene is TRBD1 (5 bases). CDR3 size: 14 residues. Trimming removed 3 bases at V and 4 bases at J, with 12 bases between. This CDR3 reads CASSFGGPSTEAFF. CDR3 in DNA: TGTGCCAGCAGTTTTGGGGGACCGAGCACTGAAGCTTTCTTT.

This clonotype was picked up a small number of times. The V gene is TRBV6-1, the J gene TRBJ2-5; tentative D call: TRBD2 (5 bases). The CDR3 extends over 14 amino acids. The germline V gene has CDR1 MNHNS and CDR2 SASEGT. The ends were cut back, 1 base at V and 6 bases at J, with 12 bases in the middle. CDR3 sequence: CASSEVRGFKTQYF. CDR3 coding DNA: TGTGCCAGCAGTGAAGTGAGAGGGTTTAAGACCCAGTACTTC.

With regard to this clonotype: Just one base apart from a much larger clone, this may be a read error. This chain joins TRBV12-3 or TRBV12-4 and TRBJ2-5; D perhaps matches TRBD2 (6 bases). The CDR3 consists of 13 residues. CDR3 loop: CASSWREVETRYF. Here the CDR3 DNA reads TGTGCCAGCAGTTGGAGGGAGGTCGAGACCCGGTACTTC.